Following are 29 T cell receptor beta chains from one sample sequenced in a study of shared clonotypes between healthy human individuals (TCRdb year 2020). Libraries were constructed by the immunoSEQ multiplex PCR assay. What TCRdb holds here is the immuneACCESS table cut down to in-frame rearrangements. Part of the clones is not present; checked against another copy, under half of the missing clones reflect an unresolved V gene, and the others are unexplained. Present in this sample are under 650,000 clones, 96% of which were seen just once. The top ten hold about 0.054% of the sample. Specimen: naive CD4+ T cells sorted from blood. This sample's cell subset or site label indicates: CD45RA+ positively selected. The receptors stem from a woman aged 25 to 45 in good health.

This chain uses TRBV11-2 with TRBJ2-5; 11 bases align to TRBD1. The CDR3 runs to 13 residues. J gave up 11 bases and V 8 bases, and 10 bases lay outside the gene matches. Germline assignment: CDR1 SGHAT and CDR2 FQNNGV. The CDR3 DNA reads as TGTGCCAGCGGACGGGACAGGGGGAGAGAGCAGTACTTC. This sequence encodes CASGRDRGREQYF.

The chain is built from TRBV5-1 and TRBJ2-3; D is undetermined. The CDR3 runs 16 residues. CDR1 SGHRS and CDR2 YFSETQ come from the germline V gene. V was cut by 6 bases and J by 0 bases, with 17 bases left in between. CDR3 protein: CASTTNAFTSTDTQYF. CDR3 bases: TGCGCCAGCACCACCAATGCATTTACTAGCACAGATACGCAGTATTTT.

The chain carries TRBV7-2 and TRBJ2-3; 7 bases line up with TRBD1. This CDR3 has 15 amino acids. V was pared by 5 bases and J by 4 bases, with 9 bases of the junction left unmatched. Germline V lookup: CDR1 SGHTA, CDR2 FQGNSA. Here the CDR3 reads CASSPSGTVPDTQYF. The CDR3 nucleotides read TGTGCCAGCAGCCCGTCCGGGACAGTACCAGATACGCAGTATTTT. The full variable domain, in which reference TRBV7-2 and TRBJ2-3 provide the parts outside the CDR3, is GAGVSQSPSNKVTEKGKDVELRCDPISGHTALYWYRQSLGQGLEFLIYFQGNSAPDKSGLPSDRFSAERTGGSVSTLTIQRTQQEDSAVYLCASSPSGTVPDTQYFGPGTRLTVL.

The chain combines TRBV27 with TRBJ2-7; D is undetermined. The CDR3 totals 11 residues. Per germline, CDR1 MNHEY and CDR2 SMNVEV (reference sequence). The V gene lost 8 bases and the J gene lost 7 bases, with 12 bases spanning the gap. As DNA, the CDR3 is TGTGCCAGCCGACGTATCGGGGAGCAGTACTTC. It specifies CASRRIGEQYF.

The rearrangement links TRBV19 to TRBJ2-1; D gene uncertain. This CDR3 has 14 amino acids. CDR1 and CDR2 (germline): LNHDA, SQIVND (reference sequence). The V gene lost 5 bases and the J gene lost 12 bases, with 20 bases spanning the gap. The CDR3 coding sequence is TGTGCCAGTAGTCCGCTAAGTCTCACGGCCGGGCAGTTCTTC. This translates into CASSPLSLTAGQFF.

CDR3 bases: TGTGCCAGCAGCCGAATAGCAAGGACTAGCAGCTACAATGAGCAGTTCTTC. Amino acid sequence: CASSRIARTSSYNEQFF. The rearrangement joins TRBV14 to TRBJ2-1; TRBD2 aligns across 8 bases. V shed 4 bases and J 3 bases; nucleotides not matched to a gene: 11. This CDR3 is built from 17 residues. Germline loops: CDR1 SGHDN, CDR2 FVKESK.

The chain employs TRBV5-1 and TRBJ2-3; the match to TRBD1 covers 8 bases. CDR3 length equals 16 residues. Germline values: CDR1 SGHRS, CDR2 YFSETQ. Germline trimming cut 1 base from V and 2 bases from J; bases unmatched to any gene: 6. The CDR3 loop is CASSLLGDRNTDTQYF. CDR3 DNA sequence: TGCGCCAGCAGCTTGTTGGGGGACAGGAACACAGATACGCAGTATTTT.

This chain links TRBV10-3 with TRBJ2-7, with a weak D call TRBD1 (6 bases). CDR1 and CDR2 (germline): ENHRY, SYGVKD. The CDR3 has 14 amino acids. Trimming left V 5 bases short and J 3 bases short, with 14 bases between. The CDR3, as DNA: TGTGCCATCAGTTCGGGACAAATGATCTACGAGCAGTACTTC. Amino acids: CAISSGQMIYEQYF.

This clone came up once. CDR3 sequence: CASSTRTGTVDEQYF. The CDR3 bases are TGTGCCAGCAGCACGCGGACAGGGACGGTGGACGAGCAGTACTTC. The gene calls are TRBV7-3 and TRBJ2-7; TRBD1 matches 8 bases. V gave up 5 bases and J gave up 5 bases; unmatched junction bases: 11. Per the germline V gene, CDR1 is SGHTA and CDR2 is FQGTGA. The CDR3 is 15 amino acids.

V usage is TRBV5-1 and J usage is TRBJ2-3; TRBD2 aligns across 11 bases. The V gene end was trimmed by 9 bases and the J gene end by 2 bases; junction bases not matched to a gene: 8. There are 15 residues in the CDR3. Germline V gene sequence: CDR1 SGHRS, CDR2 YFSETQ. CDR3 sequence: CATSSTSGNTDTQYF. DNA of the CDR3: TGCGCCACCTCCTCGACTAGCGGGAACACAGATACGCAGTATTTT.

This rearrangement joins TRBV28 to TRBJ1-1; weak D call: TRBD1 (6 bases). In germline, CDR1 is MDHEN, CDR2 SYDVKM. The CDR3 contains 14 residues. The germline V and J ends were trimmed by 4 bases and 5 bases, with 14 bases remaining between them. The CDR3 protein is CASSSDSLRTEAFF. CDR3 DNA sequence: TGTGCCAGCAGTTCGGACAGCTTGCGGACTGAAGCTTTCTTT.

The V call is TRBV2, the J call TRBJ2-7; weak D call: TRBD1 (6 bases). The CDR3 loop spans 10 amino acids. V was cut by 4 bases and J by 12 bases, with 10 bases left in between. In germline, CDR1 is SNHLY, CDR2 FYNNEI. CDR3 residues: CASSGIGGYF. CDR3 DNA: TGTGCCAGCAGTGGCATAGGGGGGTACTTC.

The chain uses TRBV2 and TRBJ1-4; 11 nucleotides match TRBD1. V shed 6 bases and J 5 bases; nucleotides not matched to a gene: 2. CDR1 is SNHLY and CDR2 is FYNNEI in the germline V gene. The CDR3 extends over 14 amino acids. This CDR3 is CASRGTGGNEKLFF. The CDR3 DNA follows: TGTGCCAGCAGGGGGACAGGGGGAAATGAAAAACTGTTTTTT.

The chain links TRBV6-5 to TRBJ2-7; no reliable D call. This CDR3 is built from 15 residues. With 0 bases removed from V and 4 bases from J, the gap between germline ends came to 13 bases. Germline CDR1 and CDR2: MNHEY and SVGAGI. The CDR3 loop is CASSYSAHTEYEQYF. DNA for the CDR3: TGTGCCAGCAGTTACTCGGCACATACGGAATACGAGCAGTACTTC.

This sequence joins TRBV4-1 and TRBJ1-4; weak D call: TRBD1 (5 bases). Germline assignment: CDR1 MGHRA and CDR2 YSYEKL. V was cut by 4 bases and J by 0 bases, with 9 bases left in between. The CDR3 runs to 15 residues. The CDR3, as DNA: TGCGCCAGCAGCCGAGCAGGGACAACTAATGAAAAACTGTTTTTT. Encoded protein: CASSRAGTTNEKLFF.

The rearrangement uses TRBV5-5 and TRBJ2-2; weak D call: TRBD1 (7 bases). The CDR3 has 14 residues. Germline lookup yields CDR1 SGHKS and CDR2 YYEKEE (reference sequence). V was cut by 5 bases and J by 3 bases, with 11 bases left in between. The CDR3 DNA follows: TGTGCCAGCAGGCGGGGACAGCACACCGGGGAGCTGTTTTTT. Translated: CASRRGQHTGELFF. Variable domain in full (rest from reference TRBV5-5 and TRBJ2-2): DAGVTQSPTHLIKTRGQQVTLRCSPISGHKSVSWYQQVLGQGPQFIFQYYEKEERGRGNFPDRFSARQFPNYSSELNVNALLLGDSALYLCASRRGQHTGELFFGEGSRLTVL.

The rearrangement joins TRBV7-2 to TRBJ2-2; D is ambiguous. The CDR3 covers 16 residues. CDR1 is SGHTA, CDR2 FQGNSA, per germline. V lost 5 bases and J 0 bases, leaving 13 bases between the germline ends. CDR3 sequence (DNA): TGTGCCAGCAGCGAGCAGCCGACACCGAACACCGGGGAGCTGTTTTTT. Translating gives CASSEQPTPNTGELFF.

The J gene is TRBJ2-7, the V gene TRBV10-1, with a weak D call TRBD2 (5 bases). V lost 5 bases to trimming and J lost 7 bases, with 18 bases between them. The CDR3 contains 14 residues. Germline loops: CDR1 WNHNN, CDR2 SYGVQD (reference sequence). CDR3 amino acids: CASSPGPREGEQYF. The CDR3, as DNA: TGCGCCAGCAGTCCCGGGCCCCGGGAAGGGGAGCAGTACTTC.

The chain uses TRBV10-3 and TRBJ2-1; 10 bases are shared with TRBD2. The germline V gene encodes CDR1 ENHRY and CDR2 SYGVKD. Trimming at V came to 3 bases and at J to 5 bases, leaving 7 bases not matched to a gene. The CDR3 length is 16 residues. The CDR3 DNA sequence: TGTGCCATCAGTGATTCTTGGACTAGCGGAGACAATGAGCAGTTCTTC. It encodes CAISDSWTSGDNEQFF.

The V call is TRBV5-1, the J call TRBJ2-5; 8 bases line up with TRBD1. The J call may be faulty, since TRBJ2-7 better matches the DNA end. Germline lookup yields CDR1 SGHRS and CDR2 YFSETQ. The CDR3 contains 14 residues. The CDR3 nucleotides are TGCGCCAGCAGCCAACAGGGGGACGGGGACGAGCAGTACTTC. It encodes CASSQQGDGDEQYF.

This chain links TRBV2 with TRBJ1-2; 9 bases are a match to TRBD1. CDR3 size: 15 residues. V shed 5 bases and J 7 bases; nucleotides not matched to a gene: 11. Germline CDR1 and CDR2: SNHLY and FYNNEI. CDR3 nucleotide sequence: TGTGCCAGCAGTCGTGGGACAGGGAACCCTTTTGGCTACACCTTC. This codes for CASSRGTGNPFGYTF.

The chain employs TRBV19 and TRBJ1-6; 9 bases match TRBD1. The V gene end was trimmed by 3 bases and the J gene end by 5 bases; junction bases not matched to a gene: 11. The CDR3 runs 18 residues. Germline loops: CDR1 LNHDA, CDR2 SQIVND (reference sequence). CDR3 DNA sequence: TGTGCCAGTAGTATCAACTCTAAACGGACAGGGGATAATTCACCCCTCCACTTT. Amino acid sequence: CASSINSKRTGDNSPLHF.

The chain recombines TRBV9 with TRBJ2-1, with D unclear. Germline CDR1 is SGDLS and CDR2 is YYNGEE. The CDR3 sequence is 15 residues long. Trimming shortened V by 4 bases and J by 6 bases, and 17 bases separated the two germline ends. CDR3 nucleotide sequence: TGTGCCAGCAGCTTTCGTAGTTCGCCTAGCAATGAGCAGTTCTTC. Protein sequence: CASSFRSSPSNEQFF.

The chain recombines TRBV28 with TRBJ2-5; tentative D call: TRBD1 (5 bases). The DNA matches TRBJ2-7 better at its end, which makes the J call doubtful. The CDR3 sequence is 13 residues long. Germline lookup yields CDR1 MDHEN and CDR2 SYDVKM. The CDR3 bases are TGTGCCAGCAGTCCGACAGTGCAGGACGAGCAGTACTTC. It encodes CASSPTVQDEQYF.

This chain links TRBV18 with TRBJ1-2; D not certain. Looked up from germline, CDR1 is KGHSH and CDR2 is LQKENI. V was shortened by 1 base and J by 1 base, with 13 bases between the two germline ends. CDR3 size: 16 residues. CDR3 DNA: TGTGCCAGCTCACCACGGACGGTAGCGATTAACTATGGCTACACCTTC. Translating it yields CASSPRTVAINYGYTF.

V gene TRBV18 combines with J gene TRBJ2-1; D gene unclear. The CDR3 has 12 amino acids. V dropped 2 bases and J dropped 8 bases, with 7 bases sitting between them. Germline CDR1 and CDR2: KGHSH and LQKENI. DNA of the CDR3: TGTGCCAGCTCACCAAGTGGGGATGAGCAGTTCTTC. Protein product: CASSPSGDEQFF.

The CDR3 protein is CASSPSRGRALGVTGELFF. The CDR3 nucleotides read TGTGCCAGCAGCCCCTCGAGGGGGAGGGCCCTCGGTGTCACCGGGGAGCTGTTTTTT. The chain recombines TRBV28 with TRBJ2-2; D might be TRBD2 (7 bases). The V and J ends lost 6 bases and 4 bases respectively, with 27 bases between them. The CDR3 is 19 residues long. Germline V CDR1 and CDR2: MDHEN, SYDVKM.

This clone appeared a few times. The sample contains more than one DNA sequence encoding this CDR3. The chain combines TRBV5-4 with TRBJ2-5; no firm D call. V gave up 0 bases and J gave up 3 bases, with 0 bases separating them. The CDR3 spans 11 residues. Germline values: CDR1 SGHNT, CDR2 YYREEE (reference sequence). In DNA form, the CDR3 reads TGTGCCAGCAGCTTGGAAGAGACCCAGTACTTC. Amino acid sequence: CASSLEETQYF.

The chain is built from TRBV6-1 and TRBJ2-1; tentatively, D is TRBD2 (5 bases). Germline values: CDR1 MNHNS, CDR2 SASEGT. This CDR3 has 14 amino acids. V dropped 6 bases and J dropped 3 bases, with 12 bases sitting between them. CDR3 sequence (DNA): TGTGCCAGCAGGGGTGGCGGGTACTACAATGAGCAGTTCTTC. As protein: CASRGGGYYNEQFF.